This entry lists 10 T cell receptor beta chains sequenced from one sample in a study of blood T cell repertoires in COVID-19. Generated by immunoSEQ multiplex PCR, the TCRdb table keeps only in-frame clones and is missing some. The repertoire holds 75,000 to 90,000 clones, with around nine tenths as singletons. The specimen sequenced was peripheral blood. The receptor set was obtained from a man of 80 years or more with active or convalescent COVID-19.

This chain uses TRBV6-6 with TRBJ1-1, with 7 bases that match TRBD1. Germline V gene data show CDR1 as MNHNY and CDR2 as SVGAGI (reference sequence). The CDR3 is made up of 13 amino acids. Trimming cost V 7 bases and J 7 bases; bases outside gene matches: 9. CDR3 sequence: CASTGTVGREAFF. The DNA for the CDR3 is TGTGCCAGCACAGGGACAGTTGGGCGTGAAGCTTTCTTT.

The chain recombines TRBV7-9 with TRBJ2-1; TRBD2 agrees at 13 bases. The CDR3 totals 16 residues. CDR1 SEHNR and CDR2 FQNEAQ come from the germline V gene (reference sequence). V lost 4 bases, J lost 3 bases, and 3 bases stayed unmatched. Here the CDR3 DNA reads TGTGCCAGCAGCTCCCGGACTAGCGGGAGCTACAATGAGCAGTTCTTC. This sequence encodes CASSSRTSGSYNEQFF.

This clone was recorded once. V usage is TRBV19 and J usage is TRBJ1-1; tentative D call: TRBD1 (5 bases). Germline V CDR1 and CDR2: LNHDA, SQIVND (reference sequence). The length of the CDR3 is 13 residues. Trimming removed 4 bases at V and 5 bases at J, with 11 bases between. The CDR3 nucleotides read TGTGCCAGTAGTAACGGGGGAGGTACTGAAGCTTTCTTT. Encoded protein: CASSNGGGTEAFF.

The CDR3 coding sequence is TGTGCCTGGAGTCCCCCCCCCGCAACTAATGAAAAACTGTTTTTT. Protein product: CAWSPPPATNEKLFF. The chain uses TRBV30 and TRBJ1-4; D call uncertain. V was cut by 2 bases and J by 0 bases, with 10 bases left in between. Germline lookup yields CDR1 GTSNPN and CDR2 SVGIG (reference sequence). The CDR3 extends over 15 amino acids. Based on the CDR3 plus reference TRBV30 and TRBJ1-4, the full variable domain is SQTIHQWPATLVQPVGSPLSLECTVEGTSNPNLYWYRQAAGRGLQLLFYSVGIGQISSEVPQNLSASRPQDRQFILSSKKLLLSDSGFYLCAWSPPPATNEKLFFGSGTQLSVL.

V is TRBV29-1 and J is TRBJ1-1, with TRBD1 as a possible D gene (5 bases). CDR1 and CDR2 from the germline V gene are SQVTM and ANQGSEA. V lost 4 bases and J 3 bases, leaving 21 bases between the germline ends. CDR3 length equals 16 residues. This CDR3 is CSVVVTPRQTYTEAFF. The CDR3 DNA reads TGCAGCGTTGTGGTCACTCCAAGACAGACTTACACTGAAGCTTTCTTT.

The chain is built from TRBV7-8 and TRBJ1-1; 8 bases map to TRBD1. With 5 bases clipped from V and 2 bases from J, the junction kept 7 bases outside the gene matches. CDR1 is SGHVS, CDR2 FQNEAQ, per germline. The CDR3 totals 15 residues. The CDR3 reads CASSPTGGANTEAFF. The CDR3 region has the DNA TGTGCCAGCAGCCCAACAGGGGGGGCAAACACTGAAGCTTTCTTT.

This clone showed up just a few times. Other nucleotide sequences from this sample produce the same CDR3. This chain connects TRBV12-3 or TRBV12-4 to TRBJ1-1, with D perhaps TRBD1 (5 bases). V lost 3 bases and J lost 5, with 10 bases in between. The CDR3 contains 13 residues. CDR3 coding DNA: TGTGCCAGCAGTTTTCAGGGAGGGACTGAAGCTTTCTTT. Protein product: CASSFQGGTEAFF.

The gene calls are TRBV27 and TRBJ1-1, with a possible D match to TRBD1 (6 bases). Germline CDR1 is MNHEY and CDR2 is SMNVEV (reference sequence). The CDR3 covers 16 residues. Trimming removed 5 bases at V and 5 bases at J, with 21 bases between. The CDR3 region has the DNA TGTGCCAGCAGTCTCAAGCCGGGGGGCCCTACTACTGAAGCTTTCTTT. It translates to CASSLKPGGPTTEAFF.

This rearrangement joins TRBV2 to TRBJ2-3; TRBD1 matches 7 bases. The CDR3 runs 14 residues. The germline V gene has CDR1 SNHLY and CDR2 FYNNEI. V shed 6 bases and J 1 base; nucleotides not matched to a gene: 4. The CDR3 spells CASSRDRGTDTQYF. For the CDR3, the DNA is TGTGCCAGCAGCCGGGACAGAGGCACAGATACGCAGTATTTT.

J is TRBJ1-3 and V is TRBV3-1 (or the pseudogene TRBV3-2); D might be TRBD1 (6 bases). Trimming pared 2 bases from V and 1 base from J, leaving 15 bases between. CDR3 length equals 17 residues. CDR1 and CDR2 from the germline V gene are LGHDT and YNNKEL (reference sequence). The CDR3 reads CASSQPPSGVSGNTIYF. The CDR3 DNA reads TGTGCCAGCAGCCAACCCCCTTCAGGGGTATCTGGAAACACCATATATTTT.